The 22 T cell receptor beta chains presented below share a single source sample, sequenced in a study of shared clonotypes between healthy human individuals. Libraries were prepared by immunoSEQ multiplex PCR; TCRdb keeps only in-frame clonotypes and omits some of them. The profile covers under 2,000,000 clones, with approximately 95% appearing a single time and 0.9% to 1.5% taken by the ten largest. Naive CD8 cells, CD45RO-negative and positively selected for CCR7, excluded terminally differentiated effector memory CD45RA+ cells. Sequenced input: naive CD8+ T cells sorted from blood. The receptors stem from a man between 18 and 29 years old in good health.

This clone was seen only once. This chain joins TRBV6-6 and TRBJ2-7, with 11 bases lining up with TRBD2. The CDR3 sequence is 16 residues long. After removal of 4 bases from V and 2 bases from J, the junction contained 7 bases not matched to a gene. Germline V gene lookup returns CDR1 MNHNY and CDR2 SVGAGI (reference sequence). CDR3 DNA sequence: TGTGCCAGCAGTTCTACACTAGCGGGGGACCCCTACGAGCAGTACTTC. Encoded protein: CASSSTLAGDPYEQYF.

The genes are TRBV7-6 and TRBJ2-3; the D call may be TRBD1 or TRBD2 (6 bases each). CDR1 and CDR2 from the germline V gene are SGHVS and FNYEAQ. CDR3 length: 14 amino acids. V shed 2 bases and J shed 4 bases, with 10 bases lying between them. The CDR3 reads CASSLNGGPDTQYF. In nucleotides, the CDR3 is TGTGCCAGCAGCTTAAATGGGGGGCCAGATACGCAGTATTTT.

This rearrangement joins TRBV6-6 to TRBJ2-6; the D is unclear. The V gene's germline CDR1 is MNHNY and CDR2 SVGAGI (reference sequence). This CDR3 has 14 residues. V dropped 6 bases and J dropped 8 bases, with 14 bases sitting between them. The CDR3 nucleotides are TGTGCCAGCAGCTCCTCTCCTTTGACCAACGTCCTGACTTTC. This encodes CASSSSPLTNVLTF.

To note about this clone: This sample includes further DNA sequences coding for the same CDR3. The rearrangement uses TRBV6-5 and TRBJ2-5; 7 positions match TRBD1. Germline assignment: CDR1 MNHEY and CDR2 SVGAGI. CDR3 size: 13 residues. Trimming at V came to 6 bases and at J to 2 bases, leaving 3 bases not matched to a gene. In nucleotides, the CDR3 is TGTGCCAGCAGGAGGGACAGTCAAGAGACCCAGTACTTC. As protein: CASRRDSQETQYF.

This sequence joins TRBV4-1 and TRBJ2-1; 7 nucleotides agree with TRBD1. J gave up 3 bases and V 4 bases, and 3 bases lay outside the gene matches. CDR1 and CDR2 (germline): MGHRA, YSYEKL. The CDR3 spans 14 residues. CDR3 DNA sequence: TGCGCCAGCAGCCTTCGGACAGGCTACAATGAGCAGTTCTTC. This sequence encodes CASSLRTGYNEQFF.

This chain joins TRBV6-5 and TRBJ1-2; TRBD1 aligns across 7 bases. CDR1 and CDR2 (germline): MNHEY, SVGAGI. CDR3 size: 16 residues. With 4 bases clipped from V and 6 bases from J, the junction kept 14 bases outside the gene matches. The CDR3 bases are TGTGCCAGCAGTTGGCTCCCGGGACAGATAATCCATGGCTACACCTTC. This codes for CASSWLPGQIIHGYTF.

V usage is TRBV10-2 and J usage is TRBJ2-7, with D perhaps TRBD1 (5 bases). V was clipped by 4 bases and J by 2 bases, with 9 bases between them. The CDR3 is 13 amino acids. Germline assignment: CDR1 WSHSY and CDR2 SAAADI. In DNA, the CDR3 is TGCGCCAGCAGTGGGGGCAGAACCTACGAGCAGTACTTC. Its translation: CASSGGRTYEQYF.

The chain has TRBV6-5 and TRBJ2-7; D may be TRBD1 or TRBD2 (6 bases each). There are 15 residues in the CDR3. The germline CDR1 and CDR2 sequences are MNHEY and SVGAGI. V was cut by 0 bases and J by 4 bases, with 13 bases left in between. In DNA form, the CDR3 reads TGTGCCAGCAGTTACTCATCGGGGGCGCCGTACGAGCAGTACTTC. Amino acid sequence: CASSYSSGAPYEQYF.

The chain joins TRBV5-1 to TRBJ1-5; D is ambiguous. Germline CDR1 SGHRS, CDR2 YFSETQ. Trimming took off 7 bases at V and 2 bases at J, with 10 bases between the two ends. This CDR3 has 13 amino acids. DNA of the CDR3: TGCGCCAGCCGCTCCGAGGGCAATCAGCCCCAGCATTTT. As protein: CASRSEGNQPQHF. Combining the CDR3 with reference TRBV5-1 and TRBJ1-5 gives the whole variable domain KAGVTQTPRYLIKTRGQQVTLSCSPISGHRSVSWYQQTPGQGLQFLFEYFSETQRNKGNFPGRFSGRQFSNSRSEMNVSTLELGDSALYLCASRSEGNQPQHFGDGTRLSIL.

As for this clone: The same CDR3 arises from other DNA sequences in this sample as well. This chain connects TRBV5-6 to TRBJ2-7; 7 bases are shared with TRBD1. The CDR3 length is 14 residues. V lost 2 bases, J lost 2 bases, and 4 bases stayed unmatched. Germline V lookup: CDR1 SGHDT, CDR2 YYEEEE. The CDR3 sequence is CASSLGDSAYEQYF. DNA of the CDR3: TGTGCCAGCAGCTTAGGGGACAGCGCCTACGAGCAGTACTTC. Complete variable domain (other parts from reference TRBV5-6 and TRBJ2-7): DAGVTQSPTHLIKTRGQQVTLRCSPKSGHDTVSWYQQALGQGPQFIFQYYEEEERQRGNFPDRFSGHQFPNYSSELNVNALLLGDSALYLCASSLGDSAYEQYFGPGTRLTVT.

The genes are TRBV7-9 and TRBJ2-7; maybe TRBD2 (7 bases). Trimming left V 5 bases short and J 7 bases short, with 21 bases between. Germline V gene data show CDR1 as SEHNR and CDR2 as FQNEAQ (reference sequence). CDR3 length equals 15 residues. CDR3 amino acids: CASSLTDGGPGEQYF. Written as DNA, the CDR3 is TGTGCCAGCAGCCTCACGGACGGGGGGCCGGGGGAGCAGTACTTC.

The V gene is TRBV13, the J gene TRBJ2-2; a weak D match, TRBD2 (5 bases). CDR1 and CDR2 (germline): PRHDT, FYEKMQ (reference sequence). V lost 2 bases and J 7 bases, leaving 14 bases between the germline ends. This CDR3 spans 15 amino acids. For the CDR3, the DNA is TGTGCCAGCAGCTTATTAGGAGGCGGTCACGGGGAGCTGTTTTTT. Residues: CASSLLGGGHGELFF.

The J gene is TRBJ2-1, the V gene TRBV5-1; 7 positions agree with TRBD1. V lost 1 base and J lost 0; bases outside the gene matches: 4. Germline V CDR1 and CDR2: SGHRS, YFSETQ. The CDR3 loop spans 16 amino acids. CDR3 nucleotides: TGCGCCAGCAGCTTGATCTGGGACAGCTCCTACAATGAGCAGTTCTTC. Encoded protein: CASSLIWDSSYNEQFF.

This chain links TRBV27 with TRBJ1-4, with D uncertain. The CDR3 is made up of 15 amino acids. CDR1 and CDR2 from the germline V gene are MNHEY and SMNVEV (reference sequence). V lost 4 bases and J 5 bases, leaving 14 bases between the germline ends. The CDR3 protein is CASSSYTEDNEKLFF. Written as DNA, the CDR3 is TGTGCCAGCAGTTCTTACACGGAGGACAATGAAAAACTGTTTTTT.

The chain has TRBV4-1 and TRBJ2-5; maybe TRBD1 (5 bases). The J call is uncertain, as TRBJ2-7 better fits the DNA end. CDR3 length: 14 amino acids. Germline V gene data show CDR1 as MGHRA and CDR2 as YSYEKL. DNA for the CDR3: TGCGCCAGCAGCCCCTTGGCTGGGGCCTCCGAGCAGTACTTC. Protein sequence: CASSPLAGASEQYF.

This clone was found a few times. This sequence joins TRBV27 and TRBJ1-2; no clear D. Germline V gives CDR1 MNHEY, CDR2 SMNVEV (reference sequence). Deletions cut 0 bases from V and 3 bases from J, with 8 bases between. The CDR3 length is 14 residues. Written as DNA, the CDR3 is TGTGCCAGCAGTTTATCCCCGCCTTACTATGGCTACACCTTC. Amino acids: CASSLSPPYYGYTF.

V is TRBV6-6 and J is TRBJ2-7; 9 bases fit TRBD1. Germline V lookup: CDR1 MNHNY, CDR2 SVGAGI (reference sequence). After removal of 5 bases from V and 5 bases from J, the junction contained 7 bases not matched to a gene. This CDR3 has 14 amino acids. The CDR3 loop reads CASSPGTGWHEQYF. CDR3 bases: TGTGCCAGCAGTCCCGGGACAGGGTGGCACGAGCAGTACTTC.

The gene calls are TRBV5-5 and TRBJ1-2; 7 nucleotides agree with TRBD1. Per germline, CDR1 SGHKS and CDR2 YYEKEE (reference sequence). The CDR3 has 14 residues. V shed 4 bases, J shed 8 bases, and the junction held 11 bases outside the gene matches. As DNA, the CDR3 is TGTGCCAGCAGCCTTTGGGACAGCACTGAAGGCTACACCTTC. Amino acids: CASSLWDSTEGYTF.

The chain couples TRBV4-3 to TRBJ1-2, with 7 positions matching TRBD1. Germline values: CDR1 LGHNA, CDR2 YSLEER. V trimming: 2 bases; J trimming: 5 bases; junction bases outside the gene matches: 8. This CDR3 is built from 15 residues. CDR3 in amino acids: CASSQIGTASYGYTF. In DNA, the CDR3 is TGCGCCAGCAGCCAAATAGGGACAGCGTCTTATGGCTACACCTTC.

The chain recombines TRBV29-1 with TRBJ1-1; D may be TRBD1 (5 bases). CDR1 is SQVTM and CDR2 is ANQGSEA in the germline V gene. This CDR3 spans 14 amino acids. V lost 3 bases and J lost 0, with 11 bases in between. In DNA form, the CDR3 reads TGCAGCGTTGACGGGGAAGGGGTGAACACTGAAGCTTTCTTT. This sequence encodes CSVDGEGVNTEAFF.

The chain links TRBV20-1 to TRBJ1-2; no clear D gene. Trimming took 2 bases from V and 4 from J, leaving 5 bases between them. CDR3 length equals 11 residues. Germline-derived CDR1 and CDR2 are DFQATT and SNEGSKA (reference sequence). This CDR3 reads CSARWIYGYTF. The CDR3, as DNA: TGCAGTGCTAGATGGATCTATGGCTACACCTTC.

This clone has only one observation. The chain employs TRBV9 and TRBJ2-3; 9 bases are a match to TRBD2. V shed 0 bases, J shed 6 bases, and the junction held 5 bases outside the gene matches. The CDR3 loop spans 15 amino acids. Germline-derived CDR1 and CDR2 are SGDLS and YYNGEE. Written as DNA, the CDR3 is TGTGCCAGCAGCGTAGGCGCGGGAGGGAGTGATACGCAGTATTTT. It specifies CASSVGAGGSDTQYF.